This is a list of T cell receptor beta chains from one sample in a study of CD4 T cells in relation to SARS-CoV-2 and coronaviruses. Sequencing used immunoSEQ multiplex PCR; TCRdb keeps in-frame clones, though not all of them. The profile covers tens of thousands of clones, with around 76% appearing a single time and nearly 3.5% taken by the ten largest. These receptors' targets are unknown. The sample comprised memory CD4+ T cells from PBMCs, cultured in vitro. The receptors come from an adult with COVID-19. Both conserved end residues are part of each CDR3. The D gene is left open where the match is weak. Size values are once, few and many counts, or a class for expanded clones, and some rows have none.

DNA	CDR3	V	J	D	size
TGTGCCACCAGTGATCCAGCGGGTAACACTCATCGGGATACGCAGTATTTT	CATSDPAGNTHRDTQYF	TRBV24-1	TRBJ2-3	-	-
TGTGCCAGCTCACCTGGGACTCCCGGGGAGCAGTACTTC	CASSPGTPGEQYF	TRBV18	TRBJ2-7	-	-
TGTGCCAGCAGTCTTGGACTAGCGGGAGATAGTGAGCAGTTCTTC	CASSLGLAGDSEQFF	TRBV2	TRBJ2-1	TRBD2	-
TGTGCCAGCAGCCGAGGGGGACAGGCGACAGATACGCAGTATTTT	CASSRGGQATDTQYF	TRBV28	TRBJ2-3	TRBD1	-
TGTGCCAGCAGCACCCGGACAGGGGGAACCGGGGAGCTGTTTTTT	CASSTRTGGTGELFF	TRBV3-1/TRBV3-2	TRBJ2-2	TRBD1	-
TGTGCCAGCAGCGAAAGCTATGAGCAGTTCTTC	CASSESYEQFF	TRBV14	TRBJ2-1	-	once
TGTGCCAGCAGTTTATACACCACCGGGGAGCTGTTTTTT	CASSLYTTGELFF	TRBV12-3/TRBV12-4	TRBJ2-2	-	-
TGTGCCAGCAGCTCGCCGTACGGGGACGGCTACACCTTC	CASSSPYGDGYTF	TRBV6-5	TRBJ1-2	-	-
TGTGCCAGCAGTTGGGGACGGGGCACCGGGGAGCTGTTTTTT	CASSWGRGTGELFF	TRBV28	TRBJ2-2	-	few
TGTGCCAGTACTGACAGGGATCAGCCCCAGCATTTT	CASTDRDQPQHF	TRBV19	TRBJ1-5	TRBD1	-
TGTGCCAGCAGCTTAGCGAGGCGGGGCGGGTATTCACCCCTCCACTTT	CASSLARRGGYSPLHF	TRBV7-6	TRBJ1-6	-	once
TGCAGCGTTGAAGGACAGGGTGGCTATGGCTACACCTTC	CSVEGQGGYGYTF	TRBV29-1	TRBJ1-2	TRBD1	few
TGTGCCAGCAGCGACCGGTGGACAGTTGGGGAGCAGTACTTC	CASSDRWTVGEQYF	TRBV6-5	TRBJ2-7	-	few